One and the same sample provided the 28 T cell receptor beta chains below, sequenced in a study of T-cell reconstitution after alpha-beta-depleted transplantation in children. Unique molecular identifiers were incorporated into the prepared TCRbeta library. TCRdb passed the PCR reads through MiXCR, listing each CDR3 protein once. The table shows fewer than 700,000 distinct CDR3 sequences, with 10% to 15% occurring only once. The source was PBMCs, mostly from graft donor cells, collected 360 days after TCRalphabeta/CD19-depleted stem cell transplant. The source of these receptors is a male patient younger than 18 who had a stem cell transplant for acute myeloid leukemia, so the T cells may come from the graft donor.

The sample holds a few counts of this clonotype. The chain combines TRBV28 with TRBJ2-5, with D possibly being TRBD1 or TRBD2 (5 bases each). Germline V lookup: CDR1 MDHEN, CDR2 SYDVKM. This CDR3 region has 14 residues. V shed 5 bases and J shed 5 bases, with 15 bases lying between them. CDR3 amino acids: CASSTPTGTETQYF. The CDR3 DNA reads as TGTGCCAGCAGTACCCCAACCGGGACGGAGACCCAGTACTTC.

The chain links TRBV28 to TRBJ1-5; D gene ambiguous. Germline-derived CDR1 and CDR2 are MDHEN and SYDVKM. Between the trimmed V and J ends, which lost 6 bases and 0 bases, there was a span of 18 bases. The CDR3 contains 17 residues. The CDR3 loop is CASSNYGPRSSNQPQHF. The CDR3 nucleotides read TGTGCCAGCAGCAATTATGGACCCCGTTCTAGCAATCAGCCCCAGCATTTT.

This chain joins TRBV6-5 and TRBJ1-1; 7 bases agree with TRBD1. This CDR3 has 13 amino acids. Germline V lookup: CDR1 MNHEY, CDR2 SVGAGI. V lost 4 bases, J lost 5 bases, and 4 bases stayed unmatched. The CDR3: CASSFRQGTEAFF. CDR3 nucleotide sequence: TGTGCCAGCAGTTTCCGACAGGGAACTGAAGCTTTCTTT.

This clonotype has a handful of counts. This sequence joins TRBV7-2 and TRBJ2-3, with 8 bases aligning to TRBD2. Germline CDR1 and CDR2: SGHTA and FQGNSA. The CDR3 contains 13 residues. J was trimmed by 6 bases and V by 5 bases; bases with no gene match: 4. The CDR3 spells CASSRTSGDTQYF. Here the CDR3 DNA reads TGTGCCAGCAGCCGAACTAGCGGTGATACGCAGTATTTT.

V usage is TRBV27 and J usage is TRBJ2-3, with a possible D match to TRBD2 (5 bases). Germline V gene sequence: CDR1 MNHEY, CDR2 SMNVEV (reference sequence). V was clipped by 6 bases and J by 2 bases, with 21 bases between them. CDR3 length: 17 residues. Here the CDR3 DNA reads TGTGCCAGCAGCCTCGGGTCTCTTCTAGCTATCACAGATACGCAGTATTTT. Amino acid sequence: CASSLGSLLAITDTQYF.

This clonotype was seen at least ten times. V and J are TRBV20-1 and TRBJ2-5; 10 positions match TRBD2. The V gene end was trimmed by 5 bases and the J gene end by 4 bases; junction bases not matched to a gene: 7. This CDR3 spans 14 amino acids. CDR1 and CDR2 (germline): DFQATT, SNEGSKA (reference sequence). The DNA for the CDR3 is TGCAGTGCTGGACTAGCGGAGCCCTTAGAGACCCAGTACTTC. It specifies CSAGLAEPLETQYF.

The table lists this clonotype with many counts. The chain recombines TRBV28 with TRBJ1-5; no reliable D call. Germline V lookup: CDR1 MDHEN, CDR2 SYDVKM. Trimming shortened V by 1 base and J by 11 bases, and 9 bases separated the two germline ends. This CDR3 is built from 12 residues. CDR3 nucleotides: TGTGCCAGCAGTTTATATGTAAAGGCCCAGCATTTT. Translated, it gives CASSLYVKAQHF.

This clonotype was counted only a few times. This rearrangement joins TRBV24-1 to TRBJ2-1; TRBD1 matches at 10 bases. The CDR3 contains 12 residues. V was clipped by 3 bases and J by 13 bases; unmatched bases: 2. CDR1 and CDR2 from the germline V gene are KGHDR and SFDVKD. The CDR3 spells CATSDPTGGQFF. The CDR3 DNA reads TGTGCCACCAGTGATCCGACAGGGGGCCAGTTCTTC.

This chain joins TRBV7-3 and TRBJ2-3, with 10 bases that match TRBD1. Germline CDR1 SGHTA, CDR2 FQGTGA. J gave up 2 bases and V 3 bases, and 5 bases lay outside the gene matches. CDR3 length: 16 amino acids. CDR3 sequence reads: CASSFTGTGVTDTQYF. The CDR3 coding sequence is TGTGCCAGCAGCTTTACCGGGACAGGGGTCACAGATACGCAGTATTTT.

This clonotype has more than one count but fewer than ten. The chain combines TRBV28 with TRBJ2-7, with TRBD2 matching over 12 bases. Trimming at V came to 3 bases and at J to 4 bases, leaving 13 bases not matched to a gene. The CDR3 runs 18 residues. Germline CDR1 reads MDHEN; CDR2 reads SYDVKM. The CDR3 is CASSFATQLAGGRYEQYF. The CDR3 coding sequence is TGTGCCAGCAGTTTTGCTACCCAACTAGCGGGAGGTCGGTACGAGCAGTACTTC. Variable domain in full (rest from reference TRBV28 and TRBJ2-7): DVKVTQSSRYLVKRTGEKVFLECVQDMDHENMFWYRQDPGLGLRLIYFSYDVKMKEKGDIPEGYSVSREKKERFSLILESASTNQTSMYLCASSFATQLAGGRYEQYFGPGTRLTVT.

This clonotype was counted ten times or more. The chain recombines TRBV6-5 with TRBJ2-1; 11 bases map to TRBD1. CDR1 and CDR2 (germline): MNHEY, SVGAGI. V trimming: 4 bases; J trimming: 6 bases; junction bases outside the gene matches: 11. The CDR3 spans 17 residues. The CDR3 bases are TGTGCCAGCAGTTTTCCTACCGGGACAGGGGGGGTCAATGAGCAGTTCTTC. It encodes CASSFPTGTGGVNEQFF.

At least ten counts were recorded for this clonotype. The CDR3 DNA reads TGTGCCACCAGCAGAGAAGGGCACTCCTACAATGAGCAGTTCTTC. Its protein product is CATSREGHSYNEQFF. V is TRBV15 and J is TRBJ2-1; D unclear. The CDR3 runs 15 residues. Trimming removed 0 bases from V and 0 bases from J, with 6 bases in between. Germline CDR1 LNHNV, CDR2 YYDKDF (reference sequence).

This clonotype was detected ten times or more. The genes are TRBV5-1 and TRBJ2-1; 9 bases match TRBD2. Germline CDR1 SGHRS, CDR2 YFSETQ. With 0 bases clipped from V and 3 bases from J, the junction kept 1 base outside the gene matches. The CDR3 is made up of 15 amino acids. CDR3 bases: TGCGCCAGCAGCTTGGAGACTAGCGGCTACAATGAGCAGTTCTTC. Protein sequence: CASSLETSGYNEQFF.

The V call is TRBV7-6, the J call TRBJ1-5, with 10 positions matching TRBD1. V lost 0 bases to trimming and J lost 4 bases; unmatched junction nucleotides: 3. This CDR3 contains 16 residues. Germline V gene data show CDR1 as SGHVS and CDR2 as FNYEAQ. The CDR3 sequence is CASSLAPDRGNQPQHF. The CDR3 region has the DNA TGTGCCAGCAGCTTAGCGCCGGACAGGGGGAATCAGCCCCAGCATTTT.

In its sample, this clonotype was seen a few times. The J gene is TRBJ1-1, the V gene TRBV28; no firm D call. The CDR3 has 16 residues. Germline CDR1 reads MDHEN; CDR2 reads SYDVKM. Deletions cut 4 bases from V and 5 bases from J, with 20 bases between. The chain's CDR3 is CASSWVNGWPRTEAFF. The CDR3 DNA reads TGTGCCAGCAGTTGGGTCAACGGGTGGCCTCGAACTGAAGCTTTCTTT.

This chain links TRBV28 with TRBJ2-1; 8 nucleotides line up with TRBD2. V lost 10 bases and J lost 7; bases outside the gene matches: 12. The CDR3 consists of 14 residues. The germline CDR1 and CDR2 sequences are MDHEN and SYDVKM. The CDR3 nucleotides read TGTGCCACCAGGACGACTAGCGCCTGGAATGAGCAGTTCTTC. It yields the protein CATRTTSAWNEQFF. Together with reference TRBV28 and TRBJ2-1, the CDR3 gives the full variable domain: DVKVTQSSRYLVKRTGEKVFLECVQDMDHENMFWYRQDPGLGLRLIYFSYDVKMKEKGDIPEGYSVSREKKERFSLILESASTNQTSMYLCATRTTSAWNEQFFGPGTRLTVL.

The chain links TRBV20-1 to TRBJ2-2; the D is unclear. The V gene's germline CDR1 is DFQATT and CDR2 SNEGSKA (reference sequence). This CDR3 has 15 amino acids. V lost 0 bases to trimming and J lost 3 bases, with 11 bases between them. Here the CDR3 DNA reads TGCAGTGCTAGAGATCGACTCAGAGACACCGGGGAGCTGTTTTTT. This codes for CSARDRLRDTGELFF.

The genes are TRBV29-1 and TRBJ2-5; 10 nucleotides line up with TRBD2. The germline V gene has CDR1 SQVTM and CDR2 ANQGSEA. V dropped 7 bases and J dropped 3; count of bases not matched to a gene: 11. The CDR3 runs to 15 residues. DNA of the CDR3: TGCAGCGCCGGACCCCAAGCGGGAGGGAAAGAGACCCAGTACTTC. Translated, it gives CSAGPQAGGKETQYF.

This clonotype has a handful of counts. V gene TRBV20-1 combines with J gene TRBJ2-4; the D is unclear. Trimming removed 6 bases from V and 3 bases from J, with 18 bases in between. CDR3 length: 15 residues. Germline-derived CDR1 and CDR2 are DFQATT and SNEGSKA (reference sequence). The CDR3 nucleotides are TGCAGTGCAACCCTTTTGACTGTGGTCAAAAACATTCAGTACTTC. It is translated as CSATLLTVVKNIQYF.

This clonotype was picked up a small number of times. The chain combines TRBV18 with TRBJ1-4; a possible D gene is TRBD1 (5 bases). Germline assignment: CDR1 KGHSH and CDR2 LQKENI. The length of the CDR3 is 14 residues. Trimming pared 2 bases from V and 8 bases from J, leaving 12 bases between. The CDR3 sequence is CASSPGAVWEKLFF. The DNA of the CDR3 is TGTGCCAGCTCACCAGGGGCAGTTTGGGAAAAACTGTTTTTT.

This clonotype has only a few counts. This rearrangement joins TRBV19 to TRBJ2-1, with D unclear. V lost 7 bases to trimming and J lost 5 bases, with 6 bases between them. Germline assignment: CDR1 LNHDA and CDR2 SQIVND (reference sequence). This CDR3 is built from 11 residues. The CDR3 is CASTTHNEQFF. CDR3 DNA: TGTGCCAGTACCACCCACAATGAGCAGTTCTTC.

V is TRBV20-1 and J is TRBJ2-7; 9 bases fit TRBD1. V was pared by 6 bases and J by 4 bases, with 4 bases of the junction left unmatched. CDR1 is DFQATT, CDR2 SNEGSKA, per germline (reference sequence). This CDR3 comprises 12 residues. As DNA, the CDR3 is TGCAGTGCCCACAGGGGGCTGTACGAGCAGTACTTC. Translation: CSAHRGLYEQYF.

This clonotype was seen repeatedly, ten times or more. The V call is TRBV6-5, the J call TRBJ1-2; 8 bases are a match to TRBD1. This CDR3 has 14 amino acids. Losses at the gene ends were 5 bases for V and 4 bases for J; bases not matched to a gene: 6. Germline V CDR1 and CDR2: MNHEY, SVGAGI. Written as DNA, the CDR3 is TGTGCCAGCAGTACCGCACAGGGGGGCTATGGCTACACCTTC. This encodes CASSTAQGGYGYTF.

This clonotype was picked up a small number of times. The chain recombines TRBV29-1 with TRBJ2-7; D not certain. The CDR3 covers 10 residues. Trimming pared 4 bases from V and 3 bases from J, leaving 4 bases between. Germline CDR1 reads SQVTM; CDR2 reads ANQGSEA. The CDR3, as DNA: TGCAGCGTTGCTAACTACGAGCAGTACTTC. It specifies CSVANYEQYF.

This clonotype appeared a few times. The chain combines TRBV5-1 with TRBJ2-1, with D perhaps matching TRBD2 (6 bases). Germline values: CDR1 SGHRS, CDR2 YFSETQ. The germline V and J ends were trimmed by 4 bases and 0 bases, with 14 bases remaining between them. This CDR3 contains 16 residues. The chain's CDR3 is CASSATSYSSYNEQFF. DNA for the CDR3: TGCGCCAGCAGCGCCACTAGCTACTCCTCCTACAATGAGCAGTTCTTC.

This clonotype was seen at least ten times. The chain uses TRBV18 and TRBJ2-3; D is possibly TRBD2 (5 bases). CDR1 KGHSH and CDR2 LQKENI come from the germline V gene. The CDR3 runs 14 residues. The V end lost 2 bases, the J end lost 6 bases, and 12 bases lay between the germline ends. CDR3 sequence: CASSPIGPGDTQYF. CDR3 DNA sequence: TGTGCCAGCTCACCAATTGGACCGGGGGATACGCAGTATTTT.

This clonotype showed up just once. A read error may explain this, as a much larger clone is one base away. This rearrangement joins TRBV7-9 to TRBJ1-5, with D unclear. The germline CDR1 and CDR2 sequences are SEHNR and FQNEAQ (reference sequence). The V end lost 1 base, the J end lost 7 bases, and 5 bases lay between the germline ends. The CDR3 runs 12 residues. CDR3 coding DNA: TGTGCCAGCAGCTTAGATGAACAGCCCCAGCATTTT. This encodes CASSLDEQPQHF.

The chain combines TRBV5-1 with TRBJ2-7; the match to TRBD2 covers 8 bases. Germline V CDR1 and CDR2: SGHRS, YFSETQ. This CDR3 spans 16 amino acids. V shed 4 bases, J shed 5 bases, and the junction held 14 bases outside the gene matches. CDR3 in amino acids: CASSLHSTGTSNEQYF. The CDR3 DNA follows: TGCGCCAGCAGCCTACATTCCACCGGGACTAGTAACGAGCAGTACTTC.